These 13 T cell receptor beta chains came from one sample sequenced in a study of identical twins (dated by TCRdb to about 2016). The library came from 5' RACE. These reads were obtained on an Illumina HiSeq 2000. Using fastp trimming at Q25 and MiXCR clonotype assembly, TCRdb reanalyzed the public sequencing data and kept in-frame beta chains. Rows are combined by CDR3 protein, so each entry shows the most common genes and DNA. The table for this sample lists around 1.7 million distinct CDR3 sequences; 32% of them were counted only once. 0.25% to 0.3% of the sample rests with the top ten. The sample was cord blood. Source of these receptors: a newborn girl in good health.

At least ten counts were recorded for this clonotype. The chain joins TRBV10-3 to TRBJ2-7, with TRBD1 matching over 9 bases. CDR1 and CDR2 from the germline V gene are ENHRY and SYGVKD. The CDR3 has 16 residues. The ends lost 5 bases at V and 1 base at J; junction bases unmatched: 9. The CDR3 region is CAISQIGTGRSYEQYF. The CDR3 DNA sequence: TGTGCCATCAGTCAAATCGGGACAGGGAGGTCCTACGAGCAGTACTTC.

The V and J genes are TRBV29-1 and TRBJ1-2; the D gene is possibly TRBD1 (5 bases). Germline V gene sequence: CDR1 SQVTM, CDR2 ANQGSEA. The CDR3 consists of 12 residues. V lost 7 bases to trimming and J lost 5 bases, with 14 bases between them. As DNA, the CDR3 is TGCAGCGCCGCGGGCGGGGGTTATGGCTACACCTTC. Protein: CSAAGGGYGYTF. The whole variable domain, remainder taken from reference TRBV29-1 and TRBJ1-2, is SAVISQKPSRDICQRGTSLTIQCQVDSQVTMMFWYRQQPGQSLTLIATANQGSEATYESGFVIDKFPISRPNLTFSTLTVSNMSPEDSSIYLCSAAGGGYGYTFGSGTRLTVV.

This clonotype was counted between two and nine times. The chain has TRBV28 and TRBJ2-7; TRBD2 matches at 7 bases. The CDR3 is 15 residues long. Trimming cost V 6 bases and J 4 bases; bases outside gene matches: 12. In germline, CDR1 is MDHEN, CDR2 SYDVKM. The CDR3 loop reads CASSGPGQGGYEQYF. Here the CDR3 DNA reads TGTGCCAGCAGCGGACCCGGGCAGGGAGGGTACGAGCAGTACTTC. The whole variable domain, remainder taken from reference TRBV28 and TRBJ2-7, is DVKVTQSSRYLVKRTGEKVFLECVQDMDHENMFWYRQDPGLGLRLIYFSYDVKMKEKGDIPEGYSVSREKKERFSLILESASTNQTSMYLCASSGPGQGGYEQYFGPGTRLTVT.

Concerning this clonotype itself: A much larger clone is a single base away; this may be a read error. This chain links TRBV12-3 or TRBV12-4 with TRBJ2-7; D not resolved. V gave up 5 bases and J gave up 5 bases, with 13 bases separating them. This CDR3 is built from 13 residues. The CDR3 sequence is CASSMLDHHEQYF. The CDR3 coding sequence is TGTGCCAGCAGTATGTTGGACCACCACGAGCAGTACTTC.

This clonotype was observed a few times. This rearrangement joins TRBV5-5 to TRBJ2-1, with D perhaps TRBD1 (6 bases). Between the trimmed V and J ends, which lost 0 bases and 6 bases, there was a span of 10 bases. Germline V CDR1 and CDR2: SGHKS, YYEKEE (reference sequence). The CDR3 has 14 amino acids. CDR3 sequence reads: CASSLGQVSNEQFF. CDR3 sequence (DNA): TGTGCCAGCAGCTTGGGACAGGTCAGCAATGAGCAGTTCTTC.

The CDR3 DNA is TGCAGTGCTAGGACCGGGAGAGACTACAATGAGCAGTTCTTC. Its translation: CSARTGRDYNEQFF. The chain joins TRBV20-1 to TRBJ2-1; perhaps TRBD2 as D (6 bases). V lost 3 bases to trimming and J lost 3 bases, with 12 bases between them. From germline, CDR1 is DFQATT and CDR2 SNEGSKA (reference sequence). The CDR3 consists of 14 residues.

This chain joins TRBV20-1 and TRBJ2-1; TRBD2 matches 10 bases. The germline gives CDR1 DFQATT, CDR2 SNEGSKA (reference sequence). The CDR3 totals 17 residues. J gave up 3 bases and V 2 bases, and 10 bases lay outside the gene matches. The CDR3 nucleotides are TGCAGTGCTAGAATCCCACTAGCGGGGAGACTCTACAATGAGCAGTTCTTC. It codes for CSARIPLAGRLYNEQFF.

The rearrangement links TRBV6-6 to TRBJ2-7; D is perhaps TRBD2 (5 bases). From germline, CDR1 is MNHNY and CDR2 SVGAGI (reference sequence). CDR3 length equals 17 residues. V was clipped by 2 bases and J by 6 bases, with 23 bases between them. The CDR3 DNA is TGTGCCAGCAGTTACAGTCCGGGGATCATTTCCGATGTCGAGCAGTACTTC. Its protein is CASSYSPGIISDVEQYF.

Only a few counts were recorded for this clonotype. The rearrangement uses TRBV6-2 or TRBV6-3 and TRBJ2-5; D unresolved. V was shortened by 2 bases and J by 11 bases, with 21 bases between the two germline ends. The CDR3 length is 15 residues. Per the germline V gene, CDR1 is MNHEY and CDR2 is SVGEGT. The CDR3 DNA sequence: TGTGCCAGCAGTTACGCGGCTAGTATGGTGAATGAGCAGTACTTC. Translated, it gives CASSYAASMVNEQYF.

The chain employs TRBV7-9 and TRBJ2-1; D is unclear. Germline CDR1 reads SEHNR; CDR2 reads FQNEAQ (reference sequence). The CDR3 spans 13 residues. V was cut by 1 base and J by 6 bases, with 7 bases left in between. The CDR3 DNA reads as TGTGCCAGCAGCTTAGAAGTAGCCAATGAGCAGTTCTTC. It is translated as CASSLEVANEQFF.

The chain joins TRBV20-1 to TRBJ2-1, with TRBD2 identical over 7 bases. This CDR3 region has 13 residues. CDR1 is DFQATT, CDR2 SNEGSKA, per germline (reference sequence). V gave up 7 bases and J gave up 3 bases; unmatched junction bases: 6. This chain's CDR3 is CSGWLAVYNEQFF. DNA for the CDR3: TGCAGTGGGTGGCTAGCGGTCTACAATGAGCAGTTCTTC.

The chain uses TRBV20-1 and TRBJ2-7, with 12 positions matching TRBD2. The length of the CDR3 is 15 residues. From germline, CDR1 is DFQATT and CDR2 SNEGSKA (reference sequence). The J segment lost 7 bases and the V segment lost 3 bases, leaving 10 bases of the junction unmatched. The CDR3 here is CSASMTSGSGNEQYF. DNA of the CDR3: TGCAGTGCTAGTATGACTAGCGGGAGTGGCAATGAGCAGTACTTC.

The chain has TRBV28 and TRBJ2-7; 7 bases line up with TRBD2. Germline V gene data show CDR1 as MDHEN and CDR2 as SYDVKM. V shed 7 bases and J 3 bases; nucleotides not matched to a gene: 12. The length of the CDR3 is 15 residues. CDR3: CASNPPRGRGYEQYF. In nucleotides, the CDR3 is TGTGCCAGCAACCCCCCCCGAGGGAGGGGCTACGAGCAGTACTTC.